One sample yielded the 28 T cell receptor beta chains listed below, sequenced in a study of identical twins. One entry per CDR3 protein, called by TCRdb with MiXCR from the 5' RACE reads. This sample has hundreds of thousands of distinct CDR3 sequences; around 5.7% occur once, and the top ten carry approximately 2%. Sequenced material: naive T cells sorted from blood. These receptor sequences come from a young man in good health.

Ten or more counts support this clonotype. V usage is TRBV6-2 or TRBV6-3 and J usage is TRBJ1-5; D uncertain. This CDR3 spans 12 amino acids. The germline V gene encodes CDR1 MNHEY and CDR2 SVGEGT. V was clipped by 5 bases and J by 6 bases, with 8 bases between them. The CDR3 nucleotides are TGTGCCAGCAGTGGGATTGGTCAGCCCCAGCATTTT. This sequence encodes CASSGIGQPQHF.

This clonotype was seen ten or more times. This chain joins TRBV27 and TRBJ1-4, with D uncertain. The CDR3 sequence is 15 residues long. V lost 2 bases and J lost 0, with 7 bases in between. The V gene's germline CDR1 is MNHEY and CDR2 SMNVEV (reference sequence). Here the CDR3 DNA reads TGTGCCAGCAGTTTAAGGACTGCAACTAATGAAAAACTGTTTTTT. Its protein is CASSLRTATNEKLFF.

This clonotype was seen ten or more times. Written as DNA, the CDR3 is TGTGCCATCAGTGGGACTCACTGGGGCACTGAAGCTTTCTTT. It translates to CAISGTHWGTEAFF. The genes are TRBV10-3 and TRBJ1-1; D not certain. This CDR3 comprises 14 residues. V was trimmed by 4 bases and J by 4 bases, leaving 13 bases between them. Germline V gene sequence: CDR1 ENHRY, CDR2 SYGVKD.

At least ten counts were recorded for this clonotype. The J gene is TRBJ2-7, the V gene TRBV27; D is unresolved. The CDR3 is 14 residues long. CDR1 and CDR2 (germline): MNHEY, SMNVEV (reference sequence). V shed 2 bases and J shed 6 bases, with 14 bases lying between them. CDR3 sequence reads: CASSLGQPPAEQYF. The CDR3 DNA reads as TGTGCCAGCAGTTTAGGGCAACCCCCCGCCGAGCAGTACTTC.

The gene calls are TRBV28 and TRBJ2-1; D is perhaps TRBD2 (6 bases). With 7 bases removed from V and 4 bases from J, the gap between germline ends came to 17 bases. Looked up from germline, CDR1 is MDHEN and CDR2 is SYDVKM. The length of the CDR3 is 15 residues. The CDR3 DNA reads TGTGCCAGCATTCCCTGGGCGGGACCATACAATGAGCAGTTCTTC. It translates to CASIPWAGPYNEQFF.

This clonotype was detected many times. V usage is TRBV12-3 or TRBV12-4 and J usage is TRBJ2-7; no reliable D call. Trimming cost V 1 base and J 6 bases, with 13 bases left between them. The CDR3 loop spans 14 amino acids. This CDR3 reads CASSLDGTWGEQYF. DNA for the CDR3: TGTGCCAGCAGTTTAGACGGAACTTGGGGCGAGCAGTACTTC.

Remarks on this clonotype: Just one base apart from a much larger clone, this may be a read error. Since no conserved phenylalanine or tryptophan closes the CDR3, a read error is the likely cause. The chain employs TRBV27 and TRBJ1-2, with D maybe TRBD1 (5 bases). This CDR3 is 13 amino acids long. Trimming took 0 bases from V and 7 from J, leaving 9 bases between them. Germline values: CDR1 MNHEY, CDR2 SMNVEV (reference sequence). Written as DNA, the CDR3 is TGTGCCAGCAGTTTATCAGGGGAGGGTGGCTACACCTCC. Translation gives CASSLSGEGGYTS.

This clonotype was observed a handful of times. The chain recombines TRBV20-1 with TRBJ2-2; D remains ambiguous. V shed 3 bases and J shed 5 bases, with 19 bases lying between them. The CDR3 consists of 16 residues. The germline CDR1 and CDR2 sequences are DFQATT and SNEGSKA (reference sequence). The CDR3 spells CSARPPEGIRTGELFF. DNA of the CDR3: TGCAGTGCTAGGCCCCCAGAAGGAATTAGGACCGGGGAGCTGTTTTTT.

This clonotype occurred a few times. J is TRBJ2-2 and V is TRBV5-1; D gene ambiguous. The germline gives CDR1 SGHRS, CDR2 YFSETQ. CDR3 size: 13 residues. V was shortened by 4 bases and J by 6 bases, with 10 bases between the two germline ends. CDR3 in amino acids: CASSKTVPGELFF. CDR3 nucleotides: TGCGCCAGCAGCAAGACTGTCCCCGGGGAGCTGTTTTTT.

Concerning this clonotype itself: A junction boundary mismatches the germline segment, possibly from a read error. The chain recombines TRBV20-1 with TRBJ2-3, with D possibly being TRBD1 (6 bases). The CDR3 contains 13 residues. Germline assignment: CDR1 DFQATT and CDR2 SNEGSKA (reference sequence). The CDR3 loop reads CSARYDPQGSGDF. CDR3 DNA: TGCAGTGCTAGGTACGACCCGCAGGGCTCAGGGGATTTT.

Written as DNA, the CDR3 is TGTGCCAGCAGCAAAGTTTGGTTTGGCCGGAGCTCCTACGAGCAGTACGTC. Protein product: CASSKVWFGRSSYEQYV. This rearrangement joins TRBV21-1 to TRBJ2-7. TRBV21-1 is tagged as a pseudogene. The CDR3 has 17 amino acids.

The V call is TRBV15, the J call TRBJ2-4; 7 positions agree with TRBD2. V was pared by 1 base and J by 6 bases, with 6 bases of the junction left unmatched. CDR3 length equals 15 residues. Per germline, CDR1 LNHNV and CDR2 YYDKDF (reference sequence). The CDR3 protein is CATSRAGGPTNIQYF. DNA for the CDR3: TGTGCCACCAGCAGAGCGGGGGGACCAACAAACATTCAGTACTTC.

This clonotype came up many times. This chain uses TRBV29-1 with TRBJ2-4; TRBD2 is a possible D gene (5 bases). Germline V gene lookup returns CDR1 SQVTM and CDR2 ANQGSEA. V shed 7 bases and J shed 1 base, with 17 bases lying between them. CDR3 length equals 15 residues. CDR3 sequence reads: CSGSDFSTAKNIQYF. In DNA form, the CDR3 reads TGCAGCGGGTCGGACTTCTCCACGGCCAAAAACATTCAGTACTTC.

V usage is TRBV6-5 and J usage is TRBJ2-2; unclear D gene. V lost 0 bases and J lost 2, with 7 bases in between. This CDR3 region has 15 residues. Germline V gene lookup returns CDR1 MNHEY and CDR2 SVGAGI. In nucleotides, the CDR3 is TGTGCCAGCAGTTACTCGAGTGTAAACACCGGGGAGCTGTTTTTT. It translates to CASSYSSVNTGELFF.

This clonotype was picked up a small number of times. The chain couples TRBV5-1 to TRBJ2-3, with a tentative D call TRBD1 (6 bases). The germline gives CDR1 SGHRS, CDR2 YFSETQ. The CDR3 contains 18 residues. The V end lost 2 bases, the J end lost 2 bases, and 21 bases lay between the germline ends. In nucleotides, the CDR3 is TGCGCCAGCAGCTTAACACGCCCAGGGCCGGGACACACAGATACGCAGTATTTT. Residues: CASSLTRPGPGHTDTQYF.

This clonotype was counted ten times or more. The gene calls are TRBV20-1 and TRBJ2-3; a possible D gene is TRBD2 (6 bases). Germline CDR1 DFQATT, CDR2 SNEGSKA (reference sequence). The CDR3 is 13 residues long. V lost 0 bases and J lost 6, with 10 bases in between. This CDR3 reads CSARDWGGDTQYF. The DNA of the CDR3 is TGCAGTGCTAGAGATTGGGGAGGTGATACGCAGTATTTT.

The gene calls are TRBV18 and TRBJ1-1, with 7 bases that match TRBD1. V gave up 5 bases and J gave up 11 bases; unmatched junction bases: 14. The germline V gene encodes CDR1 KGHSH and CDR2 LQKENI. There are 14 residues in the CDR3. The CDR3 region has the DNA TGTGCCAGCTCATTCACAAATGAGGGGGCAGAGGCTTTCTTT. Translated: CASSFTNEGAEAFF.

With respect to this clonotype: A single base separates this from a much larger clone, so it may be a read error. The V call is TRBV9, the J call TRBJ2-1, with 12 bases fitting TRBD2. Unmatched junction bases numbered 14, after V lost 5 bases and J lost 14 bases. The germline gives CDR1 SGDLS, CDR2 YYNGEE. The CDR3 totals 15 residues. The CDR3 loop reads CASSAGTSGFRREFF. DNA of the CDR3: TGTGCCAGCAGTGCCGGGACTAGCGGGTTCCGGCGGGAGTTCTTC.

This clonotype was observed at least ten times. The V and J genes are TRBV7-9 and TRBJ2-7; D gene uncertain. V lost 0 bases, J lost 6 bases, and 6 bases lay in between. The CDR3 extends over 12 amino acids. Germline V gene sequence: CDR1 SEHNR, CDR2 FQNEAQ (reference sequence). The DNA for the CDR3 is TGTGCCAGCAGCTTAGCTTCTCGCGAGCAGTACTTC. Amino acid sequence: CASSLASREQYF.

This clonotype was detected ten times or more. The V gene is TRBV5-6, the J gene TRBJ2-5; D may be TRBD1 or TRBD2 (5 bases each). CDR1 and CDR2 (germline): SGHDT, YYEEEE. Trimming pared 0 bases from V and 6 bases from J, leaving 18 bases between. The CDR3 totals 16 residues. CDR3: CASSLEMGPGLKTQYF. CDR3 DNA sequence: TGTGCCAGCAGCTTGGAGATGGGACCCGGTCTCAAGACCCAGTACTTC.

The rearrangement uses TRBV3-1 and TRBJ2-3; 7 bases match TRBD1. The germline gives CDR1 LGHDT, CDR2 YNNKEL (reference sequence). This CDR3 is built from 16 residues. Trimming at V came to 2 bases and at J to 4 bases, leaving 9 bases not matched to a gene. The CDR3 region has the DNA TGTGCCAGCAGCCAAAACAGGGGATTGTACGCAGATACGCAGTATTTT. Its translation is CASSQNRGLYADTQYF.

This clonotype has at least ten counts. The V gene is TRBV4-2, the J gene TRBJ2-7, with TRBD1 identical over 7 bases. The CDR3 consists of 13 residues. Germline V lookup: CDR1 LGHNA, CDR2 YNFKEQ. V lost 4 bases, J lost 6 bases, and 6 bases stayed unmatched. As DNA, the CDR3 is TGTGCCAGCAGCCGGGACAGAGGAGGCGAGCAGTACTTC. It is translated as CASSRDRGGEQYF.

This clonotype appeared a few times. The V gene is TRBV18, the J gene TRBJ1-3; D gene ambiguous. V lost 4 bases and J 1 base, leaving 14 bases between the germline ends. The CDR3 runs 16 residues. In germline, CDR1 is KGHSH, CDR2 LQKENI. The CDR3 sequence is CASSLGRTDSGNTIYF. For the CDR3, the DNA is TGTGCCAGCTCACTCGGGAGGACGGATTCTGGAAACACCATATATTTT. The full variable domain, completed using reference TRBV18 and TRBJ1-3, is NAGVMQNPRHLVRRRGQEARLRCSPMKGHSHVYWYRQLPEEGLKFMVYLQKENIIDESGMPKERFSAEFPKEGPSILRIQQVVRGDSAAYFCASSLGRTDSGNTIYFGEGSWLTVV.

J is TRBJ2-1 and V is TRBV2; tentatively, D is TRBD2 (6 bases). The germline V gene has CDR1 SNHLY and CDR2 FYNNEI. The CDR3 extends over 14 amino acids. Trimming cost V 4 bases and J 6 bases, with 13 bases left between them. The CDR3: CASSGGTIRNEQFF. DNA of the CDR3: TGTGCCAGCAGTGGCGGGACCATTCGCAATGAGCAGTTCTTC.

This clonotype was seen at least ten times. This rearrangement joins TRBV27 to TRBJ1-1, with 7 bases identical to TRBD1. J lost 1 base, V lost 6 bases, and 5 bases had no gene match. The CDR3 extends over 14 amino acids. Germline V CDR1 and CDR2: MNHEY, SMNVEV (reference sequence). Here the CDR3 DNA reads TGTGCCAGCAGAATACAGGGGCAGAACACTGAAGCTTTCTTT. This encodes CASRIQGQNTEAFF.

This clonotype was seen ten or more times. The V call is TRBV4-1, the J call TRBJ2-1; 8 bases agree with TRBD1. The CDR3 covers 17 residues. From germline, CDR1 is MGHRA and CDR2 YSYEKL. V lost 0 bases and J lost 7; bases outside the gene matches: 11. In DNA, the CDR3 is TGCGCCAGCAGCCAAGAACGTGCAGGGGGCATCGCAAATGAGCAGTTCTTC. Translating it yields CASSQERAGGIANEQFF.

This clonotype was seen ten or more times. V usage is TRBV12-3 or TRBV12-4 and J usage is TRBJ2-7; 10 positions agree with TRBD2. V shed 6 bases, J shed 4 bases, and the junction held 3 bases outside the gene matches. The CDR3 is 13 amino acids. The CDR3 loop reads CASRGTSVYEQYF. The CDR3 DNA follows: TGTGCCAGCAGAGGGACTAGCGTTTACGAGCAGTACTTC.

The rearrangement joins TRBV7-2 to TRBJ2-3; D uncertain. The V gene lost 5 bases and the J gene lost 3 bases, with 15 bases spanning the gap. Germline loops: CDR1 SGHTA, CDR2 FQGNSA. The CDR3 contains 15 residues. This CDR3 is CASSRRASKTDTQYF. The CDR3 region has the DNA TGTGCCAGCAGCCGGCGAGCGTCAAAAACAGATACGCAGTATTTT.